Below, one T cell receptor beta chain is given with its context. Antigen unknown. This entry belongs to a study of Ad26.COV2.S vaccination and SARS-CoV-2 variants. The study's findings and limits: After vaccination, reports described spike-specific CD8+ and CD4+ T cell responses as showing substantial breadth.

The method was immunoSEQ multiplex PCR; TCRdb's version includes in-frame clones alone and lacks a portion of them. The data contain about 350,000 clones, around 92% of them singletons. This CDR3 is built from 16 residues. V shed 4 bases, J shed 4 bases, and the junction held 12 bases outside the gene matches. Germline CDR1 and CDR2: MNHNS and SASEGT. This clonotype was obtained from a human donor who had recovered from COVID-19. J is TRBJ2-5 and V is TRBV6-1; 7 nucleotides line up with TRBD1. Sample: peripheral blood, taken after recovery from COVID-19. CDR3 protein: CASSVRGRRLGETQYF. CDR3 DNA: TGTGCCAGCAGTGTTAGGGGGCGCAGGTTGGGAGAGACCCAGTACTTC.